This T cell receptor (beta chain) appears in the sequencing data of a study of early T cells in non-severe SARS-CoV-2 infection. The CDR3 sequence is 13 residues long. V gave up 5 bases and J gave up 1 base, with 12 bases separating them. Germline V gives CDR1 SQVTM, CDR2 ANQGSEA. The library protocol tagged individual cDNA molecules with unique molecular identifiers. TCRdb used MiXCR to reprocess the 5' RACE reads, holding one entry per CDR3 protein. The table shows about 99,000 distinct CDR3 sequences, with 16% occurring only once. The sequencing input was whole blood. The receptor was isolated from an adult who was a healthcare worker with PCR-confirmed SARS-CoV-2 infection or an uninfected control (not recorded which). The V call is TRBV29-1, the J call TRBJ2-7; D gene ambiguous. CDR3: CSVKGIASYEQYF. The CDR3 region has the DNA TGCAGCGTTAAAGGGATAGCTTCCTACGAGCAGTACTTC.